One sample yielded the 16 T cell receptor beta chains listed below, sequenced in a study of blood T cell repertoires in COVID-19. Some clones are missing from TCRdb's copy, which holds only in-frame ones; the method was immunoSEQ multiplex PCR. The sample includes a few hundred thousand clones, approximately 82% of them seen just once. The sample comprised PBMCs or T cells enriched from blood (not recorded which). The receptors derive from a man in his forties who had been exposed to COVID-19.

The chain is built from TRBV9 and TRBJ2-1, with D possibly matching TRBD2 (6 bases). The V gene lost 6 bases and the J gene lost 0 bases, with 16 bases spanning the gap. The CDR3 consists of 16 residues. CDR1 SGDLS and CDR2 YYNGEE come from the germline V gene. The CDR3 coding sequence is TGTGCCAGCAACCCCAGCTGGGGACTCTCCTACAATGAGCAGTTCTTC. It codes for CASNPSWGLSYNEQFF.

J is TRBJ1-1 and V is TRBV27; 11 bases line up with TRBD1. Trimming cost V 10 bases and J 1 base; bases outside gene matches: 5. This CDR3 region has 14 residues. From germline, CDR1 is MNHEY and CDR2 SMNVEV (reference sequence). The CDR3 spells CATWTGGRNTEAFF. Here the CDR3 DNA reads TGTGCCACATGGACAGGGGGCAGGAACACTGAAGCTTTCTTT.

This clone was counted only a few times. CDR3 residues: CASSPGDSGNTIYF. The CDR3 bases are TGCGCCAGCAGCCCCGGGGACTCTGGAAACACCATATATTTT. The J gene is TRBJ1-3, the V gene TRBV10-1; D is ambiguous. Germline values: CDR1 WNHNN, CDR2 SYGVQD (reference sequence). The CDR3 extends over 14 amino acids. V lost 6 bases, J lost 0 bases, and 9 bases lay in between.

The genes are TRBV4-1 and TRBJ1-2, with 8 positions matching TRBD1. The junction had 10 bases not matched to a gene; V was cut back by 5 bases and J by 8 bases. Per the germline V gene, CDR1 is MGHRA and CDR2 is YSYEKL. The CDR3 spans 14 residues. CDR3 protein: CASSALGQVGGYTF. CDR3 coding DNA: TGCGCCAGCAGCGCGCTGGGACAGGTGGGGGGCTACACCTTC.

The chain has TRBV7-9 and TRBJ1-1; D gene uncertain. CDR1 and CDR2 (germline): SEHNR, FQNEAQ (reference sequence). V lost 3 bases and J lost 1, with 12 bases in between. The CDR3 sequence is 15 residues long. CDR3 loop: CASSFDGISNTEAFF. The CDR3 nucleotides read TGTGCCAGCAGCTTTGACGGGATTTCGAACACTGAAGCTTTCTTT.

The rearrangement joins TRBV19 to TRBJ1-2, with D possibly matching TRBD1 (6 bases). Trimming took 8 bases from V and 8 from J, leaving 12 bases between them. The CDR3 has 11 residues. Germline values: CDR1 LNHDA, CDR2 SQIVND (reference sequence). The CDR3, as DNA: TGTGCCAGTGGGGGCGAGAGGGGCTACACCTTC. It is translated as CASGGERGYTF. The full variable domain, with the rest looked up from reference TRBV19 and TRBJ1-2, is DGGITQSPKYLFRKEGQNVTLSCEQNLNHDAMYWYRQDPGQGLRLIYYSQIVNDFQKGDIAEGYSVSREKKESFPLTVTSAQKNPTAFYLCASGGERGYTFGSGTRLTVV.

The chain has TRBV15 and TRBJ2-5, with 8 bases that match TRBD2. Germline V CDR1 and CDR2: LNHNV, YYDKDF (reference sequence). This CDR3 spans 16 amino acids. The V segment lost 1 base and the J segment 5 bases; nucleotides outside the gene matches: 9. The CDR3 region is CATSRARREGLETQYF. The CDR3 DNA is TGTGCCACCAGCAGAGCGAGACGGGAGGGCCTGGAGACCCAGTACTTC.

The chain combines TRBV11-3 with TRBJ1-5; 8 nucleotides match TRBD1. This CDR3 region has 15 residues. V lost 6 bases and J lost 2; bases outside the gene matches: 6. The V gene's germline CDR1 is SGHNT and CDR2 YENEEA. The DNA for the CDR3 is TGTGCCAGCAGGCCAGGGGGCCTTGGCAATCAGCCCCAGCATTTT. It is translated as CASRPGGLGNQPQHF.

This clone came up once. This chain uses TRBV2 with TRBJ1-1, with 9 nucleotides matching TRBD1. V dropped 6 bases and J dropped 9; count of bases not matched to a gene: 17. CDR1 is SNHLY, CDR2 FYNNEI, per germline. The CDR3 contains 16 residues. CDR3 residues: CASSQTPTGGSGKAFF. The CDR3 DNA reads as TGTGCCAGCAGCCAAACTCCGACAGGGGGTAGTGGGAAAGCTTTCTTT.

In DNA form, the CDR3 reads TGTGCCAGCAGCTTAGGGGGGGCCCGCGGCGGGAGGGCCGGGAGTGAGCAGTTCTTC. Residues: CASSLGGARGGRAGSEQFF. V is TRBV7-6 and J is TRBJ2-1, with 9 nucleotides matching TRBD2. Germline V gives CDR1 SGHVS, CDR2 FNYEAQ. The CDR3 loop spans 19 amino acids. The trim removed 1 base at V and 9 bases at J, leaving 19 bases unmatched. Supplemented by reference TRBV7-6 and TRBJ2-1, the full variable domain reads GAGVSQSPRYKVTKRGQDVALRCDPISGHVSLYWYRQALGQGPEFLTYFNYEAQQDKSGLPNDRFSAERPEGSISTLTIQRTEQRDSAMYRCASSLGGARGGRAGSEQFFGPGTRLTVL.

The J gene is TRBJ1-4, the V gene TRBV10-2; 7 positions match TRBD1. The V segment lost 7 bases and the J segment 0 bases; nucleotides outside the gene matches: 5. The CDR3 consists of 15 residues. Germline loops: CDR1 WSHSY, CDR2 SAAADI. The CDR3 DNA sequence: TGCGCCAGCAACAGACAGGGTGCAACTAATGAAAAACTGTTTTTT. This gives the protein CASNRQGATNEKLFF.

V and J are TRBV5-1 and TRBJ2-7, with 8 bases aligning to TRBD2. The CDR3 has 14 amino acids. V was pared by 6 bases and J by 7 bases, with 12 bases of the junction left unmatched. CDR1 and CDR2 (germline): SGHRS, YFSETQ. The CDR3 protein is CASKSGTRAGEQYF. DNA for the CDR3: TGCGCCAGCAAGTCCGGGACTAGGGCTGGGGAGCAGTACTTC.

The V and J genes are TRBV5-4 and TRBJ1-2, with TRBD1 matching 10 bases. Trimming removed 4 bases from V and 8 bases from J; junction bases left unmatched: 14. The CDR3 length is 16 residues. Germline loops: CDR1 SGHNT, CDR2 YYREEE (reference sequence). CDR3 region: CASSPTSDRGHLGYTF. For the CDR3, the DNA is TGTGCCAGCAGCCCCACCTCCGACAGGGGGCATTTAGGCTACACCTTC.

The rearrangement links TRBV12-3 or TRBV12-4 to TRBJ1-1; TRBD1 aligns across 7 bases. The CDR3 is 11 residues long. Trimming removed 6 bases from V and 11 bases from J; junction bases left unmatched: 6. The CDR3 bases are TGTGCCAGCAGGTTACAGGGGATGGCTTTCTTT. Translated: CASRLQGMAFF.

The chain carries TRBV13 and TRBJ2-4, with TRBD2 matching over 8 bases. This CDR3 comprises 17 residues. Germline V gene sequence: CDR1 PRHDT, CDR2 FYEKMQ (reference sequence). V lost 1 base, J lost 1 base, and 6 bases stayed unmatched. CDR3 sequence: CASSLDRQREAKNIQYF. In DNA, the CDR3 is TGTGCCAGCAGCTTAGACCGGCAGCGGGAGGCCAAAAACATTCAGTACTTC.

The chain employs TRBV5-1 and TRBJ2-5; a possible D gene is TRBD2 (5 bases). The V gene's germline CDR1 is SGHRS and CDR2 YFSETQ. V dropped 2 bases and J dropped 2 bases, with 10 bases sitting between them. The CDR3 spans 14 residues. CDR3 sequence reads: CASSFLSGQETQYF. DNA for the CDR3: TGCGCCAGCAGCTTCCTCAGCGGTCAAGAGACCCAGTACTTC.